The source of this T cell receptor (beta chain) is a study of T cells in Graves' hyperthyroidism and ophthalmopathy. In this sample, this clonotype turned up many times. What it recognizes is unknown. This CDR3 spans 17 amino acids. With V trimmed by 5 bases and J by 7 bases, 15 bases remained unmatched. The germline gives CDR1 SNHLY, CDR2 FYNNEI. Findings and limits, study-wide: Clonotypes that were expanded in thyroid above 0.001 mostly appeared in blood too. Ophthalmopathy got predicted by the model a median approximately six months before its onset.

It was RNA transcripts that yielded the amplified TCR beta CDR3 regions. First-round RT-PCR with HTBI primers amplified the TCR CDR3 region. TCRdb re-derived calls from the multiplex PCR reads in MiXCR, one entry per CDR3 protein. Of about 640,000 distinct CDR3 sequences listed, less than 25% are singletons. Sequenced material: blood. The clonotype originates from a young man with Graves' ophthalmopathy. The chain is built from TRBV2 and TRBJ1-5, with 9 nucleotides matching TRBD1. The CDR3 sequence is CASSKTTRTGERQPQHF. CDR3 DNA sequence: TGTGCCAGCAGTAAAACTACTAGGACAGGGGAGAGACAGCCCCAGCATTTT.